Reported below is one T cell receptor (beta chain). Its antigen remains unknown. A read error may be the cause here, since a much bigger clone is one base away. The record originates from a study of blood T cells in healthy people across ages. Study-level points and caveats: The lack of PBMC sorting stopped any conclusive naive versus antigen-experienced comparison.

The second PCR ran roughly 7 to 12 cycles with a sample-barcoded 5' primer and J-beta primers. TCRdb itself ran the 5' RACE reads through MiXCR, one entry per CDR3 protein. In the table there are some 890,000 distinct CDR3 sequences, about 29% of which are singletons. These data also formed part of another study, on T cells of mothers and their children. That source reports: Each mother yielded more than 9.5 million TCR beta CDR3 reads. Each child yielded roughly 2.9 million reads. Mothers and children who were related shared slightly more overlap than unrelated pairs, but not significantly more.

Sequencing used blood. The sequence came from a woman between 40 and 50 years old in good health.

CDR3 amino acids: CAARRGTYEQYF. The CDR3 DNA follows: TGTGCCGCGAGAAGGGGAACCTACGAGCAGTACTTC. The chain carries TRBV6-5 and TRBJ2-7; the D gene is possibly TRBD1 (5 bases). The germline gives CDR1 MNHEY, CDR2 SVGAGI. V lost 11 bases, J lost 2 bases, and 13 bases lay in between. This CDR3 comprises 12 residues.